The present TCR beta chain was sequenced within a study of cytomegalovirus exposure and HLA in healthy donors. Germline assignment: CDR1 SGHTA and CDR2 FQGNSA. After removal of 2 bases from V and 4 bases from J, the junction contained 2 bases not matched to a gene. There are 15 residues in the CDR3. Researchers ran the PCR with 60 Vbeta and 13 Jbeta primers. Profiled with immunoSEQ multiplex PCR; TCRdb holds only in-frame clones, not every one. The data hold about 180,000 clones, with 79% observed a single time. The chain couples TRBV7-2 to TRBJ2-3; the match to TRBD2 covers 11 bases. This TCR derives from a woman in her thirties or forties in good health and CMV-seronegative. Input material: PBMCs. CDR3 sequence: CASSLTSGRSDTQYF. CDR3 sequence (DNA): TGTGCCAGCAGCTTAACTAGCGGGAGATCAGATACGCAGTATTTT.